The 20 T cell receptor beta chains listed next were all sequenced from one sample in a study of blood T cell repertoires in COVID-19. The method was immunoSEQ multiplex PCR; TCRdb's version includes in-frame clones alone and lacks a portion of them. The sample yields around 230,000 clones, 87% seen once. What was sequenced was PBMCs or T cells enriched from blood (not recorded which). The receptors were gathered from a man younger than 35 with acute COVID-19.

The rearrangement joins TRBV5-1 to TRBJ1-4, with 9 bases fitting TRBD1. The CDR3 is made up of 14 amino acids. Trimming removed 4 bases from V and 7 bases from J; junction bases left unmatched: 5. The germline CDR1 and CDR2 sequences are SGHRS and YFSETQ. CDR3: CASSPDRGTEKLFF. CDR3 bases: TGCGCCAGCAGCCCGGACAGGGGTACTGAAAAACTGTTTTTT.

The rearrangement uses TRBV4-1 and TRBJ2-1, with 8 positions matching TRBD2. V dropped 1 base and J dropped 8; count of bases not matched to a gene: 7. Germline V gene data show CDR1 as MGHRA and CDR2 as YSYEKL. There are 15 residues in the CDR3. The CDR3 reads CASSQGGTRAHEQFF. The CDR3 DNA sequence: TGCGCCAGCAGCCAAGGGGGGACTAGAGCCCATGAGCAGTTCTTC.

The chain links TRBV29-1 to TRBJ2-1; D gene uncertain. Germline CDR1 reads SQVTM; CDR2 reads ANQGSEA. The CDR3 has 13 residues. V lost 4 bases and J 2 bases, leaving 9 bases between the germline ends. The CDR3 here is CSVAQVTYNEQFF. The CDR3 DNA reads TGCAGCGTTGCGCAGGTAACCTACAATGAGCAGTTCTTC.

As DNA, the CDR3 is TGTGCCAGCAGCGCAAGGACTAGCTATAGCGTGCAGTACTTC. The encoded protein is CASSARTSYSVQYF. V gene TRBV7-9 combines with J gene TRBJ2-7; TRBD2 aligns across 8 bases. The CDR3 extends over 14 amino acids. From germline, CDR1 is SEHNR and CDR2 FQNEAQ (reference sequence). Trimming took 5 bases from V and 9 from J; bases not matched to a gene: 12. Variable domain in full (rest from reference TRBV7-9 and TRBJ2-7): DTGVSQNPRHKITKRGQNVTFRCDPISEHNRLYWYRQTLGQGPEFLTYFQNEAQLEKSRLLSDRFSAERPKGSFSTLEIQRTEQGDSAMYLCASSARTSYSVQYFGPGTRLTVT.

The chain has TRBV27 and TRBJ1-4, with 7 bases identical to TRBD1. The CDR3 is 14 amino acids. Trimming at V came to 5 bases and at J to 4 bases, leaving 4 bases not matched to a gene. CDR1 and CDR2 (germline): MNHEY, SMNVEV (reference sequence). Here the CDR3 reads CASSPNRGNEKLFF. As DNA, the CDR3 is TGTGCCAGCAGTCCCAACAGGGGTAATGAAAAACTGTTTTTT.

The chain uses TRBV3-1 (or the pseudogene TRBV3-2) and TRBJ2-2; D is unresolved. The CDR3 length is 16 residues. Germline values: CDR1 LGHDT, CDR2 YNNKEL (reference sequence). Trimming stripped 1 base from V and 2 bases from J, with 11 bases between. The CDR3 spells CASSQGGRQNTGELFF. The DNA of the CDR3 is TGTGCCAGCAGCCAAGGTGGCAGACAAAACACCGGGGAGCTGTTTTTT.

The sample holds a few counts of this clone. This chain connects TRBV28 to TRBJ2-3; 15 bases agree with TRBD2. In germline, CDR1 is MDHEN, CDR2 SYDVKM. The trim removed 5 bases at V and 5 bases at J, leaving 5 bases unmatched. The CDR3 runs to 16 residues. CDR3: CASSPGTSGRQDTQYF. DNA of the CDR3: TGTGCCAGCAGTCCCGGGACTAGCGGGAGGCAAGATACGCAGTATTTT.

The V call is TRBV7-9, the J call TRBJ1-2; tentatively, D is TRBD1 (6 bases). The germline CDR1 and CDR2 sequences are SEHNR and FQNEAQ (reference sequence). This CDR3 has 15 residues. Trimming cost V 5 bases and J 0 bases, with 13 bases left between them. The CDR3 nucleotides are TGTGCCAGCAGCGGACCGGACAGAGCTAACTATGGCTACACCTTC. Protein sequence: CASSGPDRANYGYTF.

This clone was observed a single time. For the CDR3, the DNA is TGTGCCAGCAGCCCCCGATCGATCGGGTCCTCCTACAATGAGCAGTTCTTC. It is translated as CASSPRSIGSSYNEQFF. The V gene is TRBV7-9, the J gene TRBJ2-1; unclear D gene. The CDR3 is 17 residues long. The ends were cut back, 5 bases at V and 0 bases at J, with 17 bases in the middle. CDR1 and CDR2 from the germline V gene are SEHNR and FQNEAQ (reference sequence).

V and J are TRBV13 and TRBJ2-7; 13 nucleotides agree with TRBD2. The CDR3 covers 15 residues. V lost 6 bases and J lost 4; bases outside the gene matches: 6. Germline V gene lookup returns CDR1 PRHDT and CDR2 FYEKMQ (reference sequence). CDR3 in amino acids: CASRARGLAGYEQYF. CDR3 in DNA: TGTGCCAGCAGGGCGCGGGGACTAGCGGGGTACGAGCAGTACTTC.

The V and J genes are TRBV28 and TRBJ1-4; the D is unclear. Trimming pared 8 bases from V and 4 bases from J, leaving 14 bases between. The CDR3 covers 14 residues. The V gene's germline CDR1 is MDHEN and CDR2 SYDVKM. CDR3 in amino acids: CASLGTAFNEKLFF. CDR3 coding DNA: TGTGCCAGCCTCGGTACAGCTTTTAATGAAAAACTGTTTTTT.

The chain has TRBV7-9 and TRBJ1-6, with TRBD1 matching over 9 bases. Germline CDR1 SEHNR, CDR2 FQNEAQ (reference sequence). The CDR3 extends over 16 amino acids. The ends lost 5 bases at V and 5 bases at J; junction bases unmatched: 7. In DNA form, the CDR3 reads TGTGCCAGCAGCCTTCCGGGACAGGGCCATAATTCACCCCTCCACTTT. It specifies CASSLPGQGHNSPLHF.

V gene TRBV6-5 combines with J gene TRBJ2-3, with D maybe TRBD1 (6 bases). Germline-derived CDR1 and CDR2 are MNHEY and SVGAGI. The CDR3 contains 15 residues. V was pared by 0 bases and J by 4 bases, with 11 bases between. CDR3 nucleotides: TGTGCCAGCAGTTACTCGAACAGGGTATCAGATACGCAGTATTTT. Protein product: CASSYSNRVSDTQYF.

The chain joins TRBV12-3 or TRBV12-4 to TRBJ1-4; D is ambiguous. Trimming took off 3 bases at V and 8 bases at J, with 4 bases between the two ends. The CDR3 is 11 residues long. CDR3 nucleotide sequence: TGTGCCAGCAGTTTCAGAGAAAAACTGTTTTTT. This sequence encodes CASSFREKLFF.

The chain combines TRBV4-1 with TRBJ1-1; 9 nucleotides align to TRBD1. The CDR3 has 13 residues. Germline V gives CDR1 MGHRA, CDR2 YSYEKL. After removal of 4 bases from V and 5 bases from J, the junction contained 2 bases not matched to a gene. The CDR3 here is CASSLDRGTEAFF. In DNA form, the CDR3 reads TGCGCCAGCAGCCTCGACAGGGGGACTGAAGCTTTCTTT.

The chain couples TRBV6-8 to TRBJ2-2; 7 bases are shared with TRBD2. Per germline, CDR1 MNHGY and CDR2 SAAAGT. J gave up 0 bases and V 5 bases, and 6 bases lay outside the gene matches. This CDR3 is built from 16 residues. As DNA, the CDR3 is TGTGCCAGCAGTCCGTCAACTAGCGCGAACACCGGGGAGCTGTTTTTT. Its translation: CASSPSTSANTGELFF.

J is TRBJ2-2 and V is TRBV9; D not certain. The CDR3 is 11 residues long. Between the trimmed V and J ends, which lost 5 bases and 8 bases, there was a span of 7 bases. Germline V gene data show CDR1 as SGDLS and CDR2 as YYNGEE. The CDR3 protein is CASRSTGELFF. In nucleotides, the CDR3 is TGTGCCAGCAGATCGACAGGGGAGCTGTTTTTT.

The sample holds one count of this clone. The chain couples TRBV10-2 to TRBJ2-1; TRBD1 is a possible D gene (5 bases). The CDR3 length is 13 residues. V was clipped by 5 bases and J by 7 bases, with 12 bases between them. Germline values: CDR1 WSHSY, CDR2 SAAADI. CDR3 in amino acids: CASSKYQGNEQFF. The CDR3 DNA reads TGCGCCAGCAGTAAATACCAGGGTAATGAGCAGTTCTTC.

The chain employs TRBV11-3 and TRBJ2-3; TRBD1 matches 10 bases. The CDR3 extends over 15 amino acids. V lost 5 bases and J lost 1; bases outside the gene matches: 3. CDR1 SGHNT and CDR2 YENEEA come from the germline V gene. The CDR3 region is CASSGTGEGTDTQYF. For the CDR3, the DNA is TGTGCCAGCAGCGGGACAGGGGAGGGCACAGATACGCAGTATTTT.

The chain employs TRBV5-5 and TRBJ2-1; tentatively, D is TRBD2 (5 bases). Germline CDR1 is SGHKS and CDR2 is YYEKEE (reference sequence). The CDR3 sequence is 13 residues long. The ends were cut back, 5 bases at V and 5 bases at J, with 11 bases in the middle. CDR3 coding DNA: TGTGCCAGCAGTTTTCCGGGGAACAATGAGCAGTTCTTC. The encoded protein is CASSFPGNNEQFF.